The 14 T cell receptor beta chains listed next were all sequenced from one sample in a study of monozygotic twins with inflammatory bowel disease. TCRdb derives one entry per CDR3 protein from the 5' RACE reads, leaving out DNA. Here the sample table reports approximately 400,000 distinct CDR3 sequences. The source material was blood. These receptors were taken from a human donor with ulcerative colitis or Crohn's disease, or a healthy co-twin of an affected twin (not recorded which).

This chain connects TRBV27 to TRBJ2-1; the D call from TCRdb, TRBD2, cannot be confirmed without DNA. This CDR3 region has 14 residues. Germline CDR1 reads MNHEY; CDR2 reads SMNVEV (reference sequence). The CDR3 sequence: CASKARGNNNEQFF.

The V gene is TRBV5-1, the J gene TRBJ1-4; absent DNA, TCRdb's TRBD1 call cannot be checked. This CDR3 comprises 16 residues. CDR1 is SGHRS, CDR2 YFSETQ, per germline. CDR3 in amino acids: CASSPRDRGLDEKLFF.

This rearrangement joins TRBV7-3 to TRBJ2-5; TCRdb proposes TRBD1, but this gene call is untestable without DNA. Per germline, CDR1 SGHTA and CDR2 FQGTGA. The CDR3 has 13 amino acids. CDR3 protein: CASSRRVEETQYF.

The chain combines TRBV19 with TRBJ2-1; the TRBD2 assignment by TCRdb is unverifiable without DNA. The CDR3 runs 16 residues. Germline V gene lookup returns CDR1 LNHDA and CDR2 SQIVND (reference sequence). The CDR3 loop reads CASSTIRLVSVNEQFF.

J is TRBJ2-7 and V is TRBV28; the D call of TRBD1 rests on TCRdb alone, since no DNA is present to check it. CDR1 and CDR2 from the germline V gene are MDHEN and SYDVKM. There are 13 residues in the CDR3. CDR3 in amino acids: CASRLGQSYEQYF.

The chain carries TRBV7-3 and TRBJ2-3; the D call from TCRdb, TRBD1, cannot be confirmed without DNA. This CDR3 has 15 amino acids. The germline V gene has CDR1 SGHTA and CDR2 FQGTGA. CDR3: CASSLDGGGTDTQYF.

The chain joins TRBV30 to TRBJ2-7; the D call of TRBD1 rests on TCRdb alone, since no DNA is present to check it. The CDR3 spans 19 residues. Germline V CDR1 and CDR2: GTSNPN, SVGIG (reference sequence). The CDR3 protein is CAWSVPRYKDRHITYEQYF.

The chain joins TRBV4-3 to TRBJ1-2; no DNA is available, so the TRBD1 call from TCRdb remains unchecked. This CDR3 has 14 residues. Per germline, CDR1 LGHNA and CDR2 YSLEER. The CDR3 reads CASSQGTAFYGYTF.

The chain carries TRBV4-1 and TRBJ2-7. This CDR3 spans 16 amino acids. The germline gives CDR1 MGHRA, CDR2 YSYEKL. Here the CDR3 reads CASSQIVGKGSYEQYF.

The chain uses TRBV9 and TRBJ2-3; the D gene TCRdb calls, TRBD2, cannot be checked with no DNA. From germline, CDR1 is SGDLS and CDR2 YYNGEE. CDR3 size: 15 residues. The CDR3 region is CASSSQAGGGDTQYF.

This CDR3 is CASSAAGTAGANVLTF. The gene calls are TRBV6-2 or TRBV6-3 and TRBJ2-6; TCRdb gives TRBD1 as the D gene, but with no DNA this cannot be confirmed. The CDR3 length is 16 residues. Germline CDR1 and CDR2: MNHEY and SVGEGT.

This rearrangement joins TRBV5-5 to TRBJ2-7. This CDR3 has 13 amino acids. Germline CDR1 is SGHKS and CDR2 is YYEKEE (reference sequence). This CDR3 reads CASSLDTNYEQYF.

The chain joins TRBV20-1 to TRBJ2-6. This CDR3 comprises 14 residues. Germline loops: CDR1 DFQATT, CDR2 SNEGSKA (reference sequence). This CDR3 is CSATGISGANVLTF.

The chain has TRBV7-8 and TRBJ2-1; TCRdb's D call of TRBD2 is untestable without DNA. CDR1 and CDR2 from the germline V gene are SGHVS and FQNEAQ. This CDR3 has 13 residues. The CDR3 reads CASSLYTRAEQFF.